This paragraph reports one TCR beta chain. Its specificity is unknown. Amplification used 60 Vbeta primers and 13 Jbeta primers. The table came from immunoSEQ multiplex PCR; TCRdb's copy has only in-frame clones and leaves some out. Altogether around 120,000 clones are present, 80% being singletons, with the ten largest covering under 3%. The data were taken from a study of cytomegalovirus exposure and HLA in healthy donors. Whole-study results and caveats: Data from an earlier analysis indicated that most TCR beta V segments were productive either about 87% or about 30% of the time. In vitro assays verified that a few CMV-associated chains recognized CMV antigens specifically.

Germline CDR1 reads SGHRS; CDR2 reads YFSETQ. The CDR3 length is 16 residues. Trimming removed 4 bases from V and 3 bases from J, with 19 bases in between. The sample was PBMCs. The rearrangement joins TRBV5-1 to TRBJ1-2; D perhaps matches TRBD1 (6 bases). This TCR was recovered from a man younger than 45 in good health and CMV-seronegative. CDR3 protein: CASSPTSGGADYGYTF. CDR3 sequence (DNA): TGCGCCAGCAGCCCAACTTCGGGGGGCGCAGACTATGGCTACACCTTC.